This T cell receptor beta chain was observed in a study of blood T cell repertoires in COVID-19. Study overall: There were acute and convalescent COVID-19 samples, and they came from the United States, Italy and Spain. PBMCs, B-cell-depleted T cells, or T cells provided the cDNA or gDNA that made up the material.

Per the authors' pipeline: Amplification from reference gene primers served as the basis for estimated nucleated cell counts. Libraries were prepared by immunoSEQ multiplex PCR; TCRdb keeps only in-frame clonotypes and omits some of them. V, J and clone size are taken as reported in that table, and D and trimming were inferred from the DNA itself. The sample contains some 200,000 clones, around 84% of which appear only once. This CDR3 has 15 residues. The germline V gene encodes CDR1 LNHDA and CDR2 SQIVND (reference sequence). Trimming removed 7 bases from V and 3 bases from J; junction bases left unmatched: 5. This clone appeared once.

J is TRBJ2-6 and V is TRBV19; 8 bases map to TRBD1. The receptor was isolated from a woman older than 75 with active or convalescent COVID-19. The source material was peripheral blood. CDR3 DNA: TGTGCCAGTACCCGCAGGGGGCTTGGGGCCAACGTCCTGACTTTC. Translation gives CASTRRGLGANVLTF.